This TCR beta chain was identified during a study of shared clonotypes between healthy human individuals. General study points: A small donor pool kept down the genetic and exposure-history diversity that was represented.

The V gene lost 6 bases and the J gene lost 3 bases, with 18 bases spanning the gap. Germline V lookup: CDR1 SGHTA, CDR2 FQGNSA. The CDR3 sequence is 16 residues long. In the case of this clone: Its antigen is still unknown.

For every subset, genomic DNA was evenly distributed across several immunoSEQ plates. Data came from immunoSEQ multiplex PCR; TCRdb stores just in-frame clones and leaves some out. The table has millions of clones, 93% seen once. The sample comprised naive CD4+ T cells from PBMCs. Subset specified: CD45RA+ positively selected. The chain employs TRBV7-2 and TRBJ2-1; D is perhaps TRBD2 (7 bases). This TCR derives from a man aged 18 to 30 in good health. Some clones in this sample may be carry-over from other donors' samples. In nucleotides, the CDR3 is TGTGCCAGCAGTTACACAGGGTCGGGGGGCTACAATGAGCAGTTCTTC. As protein: CASSYTGSGGYNEQFF.